This T cell receptor (beta chain) appears in the sequencing data of a study of cytomegalovirus exposure and HLA in healthy donors. With 60 Vbeta and 13 Jbeta primers, the PCR was carried out. Produced via immunoSEQ multiplex PCR; TCRdb's table is partial and in-frame only. The table for this sample gives around 200,000 clones. The ends were cut back, 6 bases at V and 3 bases at J, with 5 bases in the middle. The CDR3 consists of 11 residues. Germline V CDR1 and CDR2: MNHEY, SVGAGI. Sequencing input: PBMCs. The clonotype originates from a girl aged 2-9 years in good health and CMV-seropositive. This sequence joins TRBV6-5 and TRBJ1-1; D may be TRBD1 (5 bases). This CDR3 reads CASSRDTEAFF. The CDR3 nucleotides are TGTGCCAGCAGCAGGGACACTGAAGCTTTCTTT.